A selection of T cell receptor beta chains follows, all from one sample in a study of cytomegalovirus exposure and HLA in healthy donors. Assay: immunoSEQ multiplex PCR; the TCRdb copy retains only in-frame clones and omits some. This repertoire shows roughly 200,000 clones, about four fifths found once; its top ten account for under 2%. The material sequenced was PBMCs. The receptors originated from a girl aged 10 to 17 in good health and CMV-seropositive. The CDR3 runs from the conserved cysteine through the conserved F or W. A D gene is named only where the DNA matches it firmly. Expanded clones get a size class; other rows say once, few or many, or leave the size out.

DNA: TGTGCCAGCAGTGAATCTCTAGATACGCAGTATTTT
CDR3: CASSESLDTQYF
size: .
D: .
J: TRBJ2-3
V: TRBV25-1

DNA: TGTGCCAGCAGCTTCGGTGGTATTGGCGGGGGGGCGGAGACCCAGTACTTC
CDR3: CASSFGGIGGGAETQYF
size: .
D: TRBD2
J: TRBJ2-5
V: TRBV7-2

DNA: TGTGCCAGCAGCGCCCCCGGGGGGGCCGGGGAGCAGTACTTC
CDR3: CASSAPGGAGEQYF
size: .
D: TRBD2
J: TRBJ2-7
V: TRBV5-4

DNA: TGTGCCAGCAGCCAAGACAGGGGATCTAATTCACCCCTCCACTTT
CDR3: CASSQDRGSNSPLHF
size: .
D: .
J: TRBJ1-6
V: TRBV14

DNA: TGCGCTCAGGGACTCTATGGCTACACCTTC
CDR3: CAQGLYGYTF
size: .
D: .
J: TRBJ1-2
V: TRBV5-1

DNA: TGTGCCAGCAGCCAGGCCGGGACCTACAATGAGCAGTTCTTC
CDR3: CASSQAGTYNEQFF
size: .
D: .
J: TRBJ2-1
V: TRBV4-2

DNA: TGTGCCAGCAGCTTAGCGGCTGGGACAGGGAATCAGCCCCAGCATTTT
CDR3: CASSLAAGTGNQPQHF
size: .
D: TRBD1
J: TRBJ1-5
V: TRBV11-2

DNA: TGTGCCAGCAGCTTAGCTCGCGAGCAGTACTTC
CDR3: CASSLAREQYF
size: .
D: .
J: TRBJ2-7
V: TRBV7-8

DNA: TGTGCCAGCAGTGAACGAGGAGACTCCTACGAGCAGTACTTC
CDR3: CASSERGDSYEQYF
size: .
D: .
J: TRBJ2-7
V: TRBV6-1

DNA: TGTGCCAGCAGTGAGACTAGCGGGGGCCAAGATACGCAGTATTTT
CDR3: CASSETSGGQDTQYF
size: few
D: TRBD2
J: TRBJ2-3
V: TRBV6-4

DNA: TGTGCCAGCAGTTACCGTCGAGTGGGCACCAAAAACATTCAGTACTTC
CDR3: CASSYRRVGTKNIQYF
size: .
D: .
J: TRBJ2-4
V: TRBV6-5

DNA: TGTGCCAGCAGGGTGGAGGGCAGCTCTGGAAACACCATATATTTT
CDR3: CASRVEGSSGNTIYF
size: .
D: .
J: TRBJ1-3
V: TRBV6-1

DNA: TGTGCCATCGGTTCGGGACAGGGGGCAGAGACCCAGTACTTC
CDR3: CAIGSGQGAETQYF
size: .
D: TRBD1
J: TRBJ2-5
V: TRBV10-3

DNA: TGCAGCGTTGAAGCCAAAATAGAACAGGGGGCTGAAGCTTTCTTT
CDR3: CSVEAKIEQGAEAFF
size: .
D: TRBD1
J: TRBJ1-1
V: TRBV29-1

DNA: TGTGCCAGCAGCCCCCCACCGGACTTGCTTATTAACTATGGCTACACCTTC
CDR3: CASSPPPDLLINYGYTF
size: .
D: .
J: TRBJ1-2
V: TRBV9

DNA: TGTGCCAGTAGTATGTCGGCAGGGGGGAACAATCAGCCCCAGCATTTT
CDR3: CASSMSAGGNNQPQHF
size: .
D: TRBD1
J: TRBJ1-5
V: TRBV19

DNA: TGCGCCAGCAGTGAGCCTAGCGGTGGATCGGATACGCAGTATTTT
CDR3: CASSEPSGGSDTQYF
size: .
D: TRBD2
J: TRBJ2-3
V: TRBV10-1

DNA: TGTGCCAGCAGCACTCAGGGGGCCGAAAATTCACCCCTCCACTTT
CDR3: CASSTQGAENSPLHF
size: .
D: .
J: TRBJ1-6
V: TRBV21-1

DNA: TGTGCCAGCAGCTTGAGGAGGCCCCACTCTGGGGCCAACGTCCTGACTTTC
CDR3: CASSLRRPHSGANVLTF
size: .
D: .
J: TRBJ2-6
V: TRBV7-8

DNA: TGTGCCAGCAGCTTGGGGCCCCGAGAAGAGACCCAGTACTTC
CDR3: CASSLGPREETQYF
size: .
D: .
J: TRBJ2-5
V: TRBV7-2

DNA: TGCGCCAGCAGCTTGTTCCCAGGGGGCGCGGCAAAAGGAGGGGAAAAACTGTTTTTT
CDR3: CASSLFPGGAAKGGEKLFF
size: .
D: TRBD1
J: TRBJ1-4
V: TRBV5-1

DNA: TGTGCCACCAGCAGAGATGCAACAGCAGCCAAAAACATTCAGTACTTC
CDR3: CATSRDATAAKNIQYF
size: .
D: .
J: TRBJ2-4
V: TRBV15

DNA: TGTGCCAGCAGCTTATTGCCAGAAAGCAATCAGCCCCAGCATTTT
CDR3: CASSLLPESNQPQHF
size: .
D: .
J: TRBJ1-5
V: TRBV7-2

DNA: TGTGCCAGCAGTCTCCGGGGGGGGACCTACGAGCAGTACTTC
CDR3: CASSLRGGTYEQYF
size: .
D: TRBD2
J: TRBJ2-7
V: TRBV27

DNA: TGTGCCAGCAGCTTAGTCAGGGCAAGTGAGCAGTTCTTC
CDR3: CASSLVRASEQFF
size: .
D: .
J: TRBJ2-1
V: TRBV11-3

DNA: TGTGCCAGTAGTATGACAGGTCAGAGCTCTGGGGCCAACGTCCTGACTTTC
CDR3: CASSMTGQSSGANVLTF
size: few
D: .
J: TRBJ2-6
V: TRBV19

DNA: TGTGCCAGCAGCTTAGACAGGAACTATGGCTACACCTTC
CDR3: CASSLDRNYGYTF
size: .
D: .
J: TRBJ1-2
V: TRBV13

DNA: TGTGCCAGCAGCGCCCAGCCCGGACTCCAAGAGACCCAGTACTTC
CDR3: CASSAQPGLQETQYF
size: .
D: .
J: TRBJ2-5
V: TRBV6-4

DNA: TGTGCCAGCAGCGTGACAGCTGTCTCTGGAAACACCATATATTTT
CDR3: CASSVTAVSGNTIYF
size: .
D: .
J: TRBJ1-3
V: TRBV9

DNA: TGTGCCAGCTCACCACCCTTGACAGACTACAATGAGCAGTTCTTC
CDR3: CASSPPLTDYNEQFF
size: .
D: .
J: TRBJ2-1
V: TRBV18

DNA: TGTGCCAGCAGTTGGACAGGAGAGACCCAGTACTTC
CDR3: CASSWTGETQYF
size: .
D: TRBD1
J: TRBJ2-5
V: TRBV7-2

DNA: TGTGCCAGCAGCTTAGGCCCGACAGGGGTAGAAGGCTACACCTTC
CDR3: CASSLGPTGVEGYTF
size: few
D: TRBD1
J: TRBJ1-2
V: TRBV7-8

DNA: TGTGCCAGCAGTTGGGGTAGCGGGGGACTCTCCTACGAGCAGTACTTC
CDR3: CASSWGSGGLSYEQYF
size: .
D: TRBD2
J: TRBJ2-7
V: TRBV27

DNA: TGTGCCAGCCCCACCCCAGGTAAGAACAATGAGCAGTTCTTC
CDR3: CASPTPGKNNEQFF
size: .
D: .
J: TRBJ2-1
V: TRBV11-2

DNA: TGTGCCAGCAGCTCCGACCCCAGGGTATGGAATGAGCAGTTCTTC
CDR3: CASSSDPRVWNEQFF
size: .
D: .
J: TRBJ2-1
V: TRBV7-8

DNA: TGTGCCAGCAGGTCTACCGGGAACACTGAAGCTTTCTTT
CDR3: CASRSTGNTEAFF
size: few
D: .
J: TRBJ1-1
V: TRBV6-6

DNA: TGCGCCAGCAGCACGACTATCGTCTCCCAAGACAATGAGCAGTTCTTC
CDR3: CASSTTIVSQDNEQFF
size: .
D: .
J: TRBJ2-1
V: TRBV5-1